This TCR beta chain was sequenced during a study of blood T cell repertoires in COVID-19. Study-level information: PBMCs, B-cell-depleted T cells, or T cells were the source of the cDNA or gDNA that made up the material.

Study processing details: Amplification of reference gene primers was used by the study to estimate nucleated cell counts. Libraries were prepared by immunoSEQ multiplex PCR; TCRdb keeps only in-frame clonotypes and omits some of them. That table is the source of V, J and clone size, and D and trimming were worked out from the DNA. The table shows 410,000 or so clones, with about 89% occurring only once. This clone was picked up a small number of times. There are 16 residues in the CDR3. Unmatched junction bases numbered 3, after V lost 1 base and J lost 3 bases. The germline V gene has CDR1 LGHDT and CDR2 YNNKEL (reference sequence).

Specimen: peripheral blood. The clonotype was recovered from a woman in her thirties or forties with COVID-19, enrolled during active disease. This chain links TRBV3-1 (or the pseudogene TRBV3-2) with TRBJ2-1, with 10 bases aligning to TRBD1. The DNA of the CDR3 is TGTGCCAGCAGCCAAGGGAGGGACAGGGGCTACAATGAGCAGTTCTTC. Translated: CASSQGRDRGYNEQFF.